The rows below give T cell receptor beta chains drawn from one sample of a study of CD8 T cells in Susac syndrome. MiXCR, run by TCRdb on the immunoSEQ multiplex PCR reads, gives a single entry per CDR3 protein. This table has about 120,000 distinct CDR3 sequences, 95% to 96% appearing once. Sequencing was performed on CD4+ T cells from PBMCs. These TCRs come from a human donor with Susac syndrome. Each CDR3 is given with its conserved first and last residue. Each record gives: D gene, V gene, J gene, clone size, CDR3 protein, CDR3 DNA. D genes are given only for firm matches. Some rows mark clone size as missing; the rest say once, few, many or name a class of expanded clone.

D: TRBD1; V: TRBV30; J: TRBJ2-7; size: -; CDR3: CAWNPGTGPAYEQYF; DNA: TGTGCCTGGAACCCCGGGACAGGGCCTGCCTACGAGCAGTACTTC
D: -; V: TRBV19; J: TRBJ1-2; size: -; CDR3: CATGPNYGYTF; DNA: TGTGCCACCGGACCCAACTATGGCTACACCTTC
D: -; V: TRBV7-2; J: TRBJ2-5; size: -; CDR3: CASSSKVRETQYF; DNA: TGTGCCAGCAGCTCAAAGGTGCGGGAGACCCAGTACTTC
D: TRBD2; V: TRBV4-2; J: TRBJ2-3; size: -; CDR3: CASSQATTSGSGDTQYF; DNA: TGTGCCAGCAGCCAGGCCACGACTAGCGGGAGCGGCGATACGCAGTATTTT
D: -; V: TRBV12-3/TRBV12-4; J: TRBJ2-7; size: -; CDR3: CASSYGSYEQYF; DNA: TGTGCCAGCAGCTATGGTTCCTACGAGCAGTACTTC
D: -; V: TRBV20-1; J: TRBJ2-7; size: -; CDR3: CSAAPGRIYEQYF; DNA: TGCAGTGCTGCTCCGGGACGGATTTACGAGCAGTACTTC
D: -; V: TRBV5-1; J: TRBJ1-4; size: -; CDR3: CASSVGMANEKLFF; DNA: TGCGCCAGCAGCGTCGGAATGGCTAATGAAAAACTGTTTTTT
D: -; V: TRBV12-3/TRBV12-4; J: TRBJ1-4; size: -; CDR3: CASSSLGWGGPTNEKLFF; DNA: TGTGCCAGCAGTTCCCTCGGGTGGGGAGGCCCAACTAATGAAAAACTGTTTTTT
D: TRBD1; V: TRBV18; J: TRBJ2-5; size: -; CDR3: CASSPKGQSQETQYF; DNA: TGTGCCAGCTCTCCGAAGGGACAGTCACAAGAGACCCAGTACTTC
D: -; V: TRBV29-1; J: TRBJ1-5; size: -; CDR3: CSVEDQTAGPQHF; DNA: TGCAGCGTTGAAGATCAGACCGCAGGGCCCCAGCATTTT
D: -; V: TRBV19; J: TRBJ1-1; size: -; CDR3: CASSPLPGSRTEAFF; DNA: TGTGCCAGTAGTCCTCTCCCCGGCTCAAGGACTGAAGCTTTCTTT
D: TRBD1; V: TRBV20-1; J: TRBJ1-2; size: -; CDR3: CSAIDRAYGYTF; DNA: TGCAGTGCTATCGACAGGGCCTATGGCTACACCTTC
D: -; V: TRBV27; J: TRBJ2-5; size: -; CDR3: CASSFGRLGALGAQYF; DNA: TGTGCCAGCAGTTTTGGTCGACTAGGCGCTCTGGGAGCCCAGTACTTC
D: -; V: TRBV15; J: TRBJ1-5; size: -; CDR3: CATSRALGNTYSNQPQHF; DNA: TGTGCCACCAGCAGAGCACTCGGGAACACGTATAGCAATCAGCCCCAGCATTTT
D: -; V: TRBV2; J: TRBJ2-1; size: -; CDR3: CASSVILEQFF; DNA: TGTGCCAGCAGTGTCATATTAGAGCAGTTCTTC
D: TRBD2; V: TRBV5-1; J: TRBJ2-1; size: -; CDR3: CASRRSGRDSNEQFF; DNA: TGCGCCAGCAGACGTAGCGGGAGGGACTCTAATGAGCAGTTCTTC
D: -; V: TRBV5-4; J: TRBJ2-7; size: -; CDR3: CASSNRVPPYEQYF; DNA: TGTGCCAGCAGCAACCGGGTCCCACCCTACGAGCAGTACTTC
D: -; V: TRBV12-3/TRBV12-4; J: TRBJ1-1; size: -; CDR3: CASSLYGETEAFF; DNA: TGTGCCAGCAGTTTATACGGGGAGACTGAAGCTTTCTTT
D: -; V: TRBV29-1; J: TRBJ2-1; size: once; CDR3: CSWGRDNEQFF; DNA: TGCAGCTGGGGCAGGGACAATGAGCAGTTCTTC
D: TRBD2; V: TRBV15; J: TRBJ2-7; size: -; CDR3: CATSRTISGRDSYEQYF; DNA: TGTGCCACCAGCAGAACTATTAGCGGGAGGGACTCCTACGAGCAGTACTTC
D: -; V: TRBV30; J: TRBJ1-5; size: -; CDR3: CAWRKIRLCKPNQPQHF; DNA: TGTGCCTGGAGAAAAATCCGGCTGTGCAAACCCAATCAGCCCCAGCATTTT
D: -; V: TRBV29-1; J: TRBJ2-3; size: -; CDR3: CSVLQGWTDTQYF; DNA: TGCAGCGTTTTACAGGGATGGACAGATACGCAGTATTTT
D: TRBD2; V: TRBV28; J: TRBJ2-1; size: -; CDR3: CASSNLAVEQFF; DNA: TGTGCCAGCAGTAATCTAGCGGTTGAGCAGTTCTTC
D: -; V: TRBV5-4; J: TRBJ2-3; size: -; CDR3: CASSLEGYTDTQYF; DNA: TGTGCCAGCAGCTTGGAGGGCTACACAGATACGCAGTATTTT
D: -; V: TRBV29-1; J: TRBJ2-3; size: -; CDR3: CSAPVNTDTQYF; DNA: TGCAGCGCCCCGGTAAACACAGATACGCAGTATTTT
D: TRBD1; V: TRBV29-1; J: TRBJ1-2; size: -; CDR3: CSVETTGGGGYTF; DNA: TGCAGCGTGGAAACCACAGGGGGGGGTGGCTACACCTTC
D: TRBD1; V: TRBV19; J: TRBJ2-3; size: -; CDR3: CASSSSRGPAYETQYF; DNA: TGTGCCAGTAGTAGCAGCAGGGGGCCGGCCTATGAGACGCAGTATTTT
D: -; V: TRBV12-3/TRBV12-4; J: TRBJ2-3; size: -; CDR3: CASSRAAGEDTQYF; DNA: TGTGCCAGCAGCCGGGCGGCGGGTGAAGATACGCAGTATTTT
D: -; V: TRBV2; J: TRBJ2-5; size: -; CDR3: CASSESGEETQYF; DNA: TGTGCCAGCAGTGAATCTGGGGAAGAGACCCAGTACTTC
D: -; V: TRBV18; J: TRBJ2-5; size: -; CDR3: CASSPSGETQYF; DNA: TGTGCCAGCTCACCTTCAGGAGAGACCCAGTACTTC
D: -; V: TRBV7-2; J: TRBJ2-1; size: once; CDR3: CASSPRPRLSSYNEQFF; DNA: TGTGCCAGCAGCCCGAGACCCCGCCTGAGCTCCTACAATGAGCAGTTCTTC
D: -; V: TRBV19; J: TRBJ1-5; size: -; CDR3: CASSSDRRVNQPQHF; DNA: TGTGCCAGTAGTAGTGACCGGCGGGTCAATCAGCCCCAGCATTTT
D: -; V: TRBV19; J: TRBJ2-1; size: -; CDR3: CASSDRNGRNEQFF; DNA: TGTGCCAGTAGTGATCGGAATGGACGCAATGAGCAGTTCTTC
D: -; V: TRBV6-5; J: TRBJ2-3; size: -; CDR3: CASSTGITDTQYF; DNA: TGTGCCAGCAGTACAGGGATCACAGATACGCAGTATTTT
D: -; V: TRBV19; J: TRBJ2-3; size: -; CDR3: CASSPRLRDTQYF; DNA: TGTGCCAGTAGTCCGCGTTTGAGAGATACGCAGTATTTT
D: TRBD2; V: TRBV20-1; J: TRBJ2-2; size: -; CDR3: CSARDQAGGPTGELFF; DNA: TGCAGTGCTAGAGATCAAGCGGGAGGGCCCACCGGGGAGCTGTTTTTT
D: TRBD1; V: TRBV29-1; J: TRBJ2-5; size: -; CDR3: CSVGAGQGETQYF; DNA: TGCAGCGTTGGGGCAGGACAGGGTGAGACCCAGTACTTC
D: TRBD2; V: TRBV10-3; J: TRBJ2-7; size: -; CDR3: CAIGASGSYEQYF; DNA: TGTGCCATCGGTGCTAGCGGTTCCTACGAGCAGTACTTC
D: TRBD1; V: TRBV24-1; J: TRBJ2-5; size: -; CDR3: CATSDPTGKTQYF; DNA: TGTGCCACCAGTGATCCGACAGGGAAGACCCAGTACTTC
D: -; V: TRBV27; J: TRBJ2-7; size: -; CDR3: CASSLGLTFYEQYF; DNA: TGTGCCAGCAGCTTAGGCCTCACTTTCTACGAGCAGTACTTC
D: -; V: TRBV5-4; J: TRBJ2-5; size: -; CDR3: CASSFGAEQETQYF; DNA: TGTGCCAGCAGCTTTGGGGCTGAGCAAGAGACCCAGTACTTC
D: TRBD2; V: TRBV5-1; J: TRBJ2-7; size: -; CDR3: CASSLSGTSGSYEQYF; DNA: TGCGCCAGCAGTCTCTCCGGGACTAGCGGTTCCTACGAGCAGTACTTC
D: -; V: TRBV4-2; J: TRBJ1-2; size: -; CDR3: CASSQDPRFLGNYGYTF; DNA: TGTGCCAGCAGCCAAGATCCAAGGTTCTTAGGCAACTATGGCTACACCTTC
D: -; V: TRBV19; J: TRBJ2-1; size: once; CDR3: CASSIGGRPNNEQFF; DNA: TGTGCCAGTAGTATAGGAGGGCGCCCGAACAATGAGCAGTTCTTC
D: -; V: TRBV5-1; J: TRBJ1-1; size: -; CDR3: CASSLEGGAATEAFF; DNA: TGCGCCAGCAGCTTGGAGGGGGGGGCCGCTACTGAAGCTTTCTTT
D: -; V: TRBV24-1; J: TRBJ1-2; size: once; CDR3: CATSDAGYGYTF; DNA: TGTGCCACCAGTGATGCCGGCTATGGCTACACCTTC
D: TRBD1; V: TRBV27; J: TRBJ2-3; size: -; CDR3: CASSFTPGQGADTQYF; DNA: TGTGCCAGCAGTTTCACCCCGGGACAGGGTGCAGATACGCAGTATTTT
D: -; V: TRBV18; J: TRBJ2-5; size: -; CDR3: CASSPGRQTQETQYF; DNA: TGTGCCAGCTCACCAGGGCGGCAGACCCAAGAGACCCAGTACTTC
D: TRBD1; V: TRBV5-1; J: TRBJ2-7; size: -; CDR3: CASSWNRQGAGEQYF; DNA: TGCGCCAGCAGCTGGAACCGACAGGGGGCAGGCGAGCAGTACTTC
D: -; V: TRBV9; J: TRBJ1-3; size: -; CDR3: CASSVGVPGNTIYF; DNA: TGTGCCAGCAGCGTAGGCGTCCCTGGAAACACCATATATTTT
D: TRBD2; V: TRBV29-1; J: TRBJ2-1; size: -; CDR3: CSVSTSARTTYNEQFF; DNA: TGCAGCGTCAGCACTAGCGCTCGAACTACCTACAATGAGCAGTTCTTC
D: TRBD1; V: TRBV5-1; J: TRBJ2-7; size: -; CDR3: CASSRDSSSYEQYF; DNA: TGCGCCAGCAGCCGGGACAGTAGCTCCTACGAGCAGTACTTC
D: -; V: TRBV30; J: TRBJ2-3; size: -; CDR3: CAWQTNFLDTQYF; DNA: TGTGCCTGGCAGACTAATTTTTTGGATACGCAGTATTTT
D: -; V: TRBV2; J: TRBJ1-2; size: -; CDR3: CASSVMAGTYGYTF; DNA: TGTGCCAGCAGTGTTATGGCGGGGACTTACGGCTACACCTTC